This is a list of T cell receptor beta chains from one sample in a study of spatial heterogeneity in lung cancer. MiXCR, applied by TCRdb to the 5' RACE reads, yields one record per CDR3 protein. The sample yields about 7,200 distinct CDR3 sequences, 15% to 20% seen once. This specimen consisted of lung tumor tissue, obtained at surgery. The receptors come from a female donor with early-stage non-small cell lung cancer. Both conserved end residues are trimmed from each CDR3.

TRBJ1-6 | 13 | TRBV4-3 | ASSQDRGFGSVIH
TRBJ2-5 | 11 | TRBV7-9 | ASSPRAEETQY
TRBJ1-5 | 12 | TRBV5-1 | ASSFESGNQPQH
TRBJ1-2 | 10 | TRBV5-1 | ASSLGTPGYT
TRBJ2-2 | 10 | TRBV11-2 | ASLPETGELF
TRBJ2-5 | 10 | TRBV2 | ATRGSGETQY
TRBJ1-1 | 12 | TRBV11-2 | ASSPGPGRIEAF
TRBJ2-5 | 10 | TRBV10-3 | ASRQGQETQY
TRBJ2-1 | 10 | TRBV20-1 | SARGGHNEQF
TRBJ2-3 | 13 | TRBV2 | ASSQAGAGADTQY
TRBJ1-1 | 11 | TRBV5-4 | ASSLGRNTEAF
TRBJ2-7 | 12 | TRBV27 | ASSRTSEGYEQY
TRBJ2-3 | 9 | TRBV7-2 | ASSSADTQY
TRBJ2-3 | 12 | TRBV9 | ASSVEGRTDTQY
TRBJ2-1 | 13 | TRBV5-1 | ASSLRGENYNEQF
TRBJ1-3 | 15 | TRBV4-2 | ASSQDPRRAESNTIY
TRBJ1-1 | 11 | TRBV27 | ASSPGTVQQAF